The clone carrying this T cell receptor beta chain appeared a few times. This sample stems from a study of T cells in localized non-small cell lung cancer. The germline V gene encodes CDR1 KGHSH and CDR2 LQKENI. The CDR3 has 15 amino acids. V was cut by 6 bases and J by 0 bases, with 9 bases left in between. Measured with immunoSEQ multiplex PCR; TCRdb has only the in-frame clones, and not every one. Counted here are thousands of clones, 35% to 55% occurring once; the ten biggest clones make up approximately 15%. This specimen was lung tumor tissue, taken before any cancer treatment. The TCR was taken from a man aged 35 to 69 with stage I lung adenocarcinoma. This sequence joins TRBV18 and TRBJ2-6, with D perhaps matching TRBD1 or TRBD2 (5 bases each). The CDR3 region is CASSGTVSGANVLTF. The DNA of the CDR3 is TGTGCCAGCTCGGGGACGGTCTCTGGGGCCAACGTCCTGACTTTC.